This T cell receptor (beta chain) stems from a study of identical twins. General study results and limits: Out-of-frame alpha sequences shared by twins showed excess low generation probability. Rather than following the same donors, the conclusions depended on cross-sectional statistical analysis. Carriage of fewer insertions was seen in abundant cord blood beta clonotypes, whereas memory repertoires showed none.

Regarding this clonotype: Its specificity is unknown.

Through template switching, a universal primer site was introduced, and the cDNA contained unique molecular identifiers. TCRdb ran MiXCR on the 5' RACE reads and lists one entry per CDR3 protein. This sample has 450,000 or so distinct CDR3 sequences, with approximately 17% found just once. The CDR3 is 14 residues long. With 5 bases removed from V and 9 bases from J, the gap between germline ends came to 17 bases. Per the germline V gene, CDR1 is LGHNA and CDR2 is YNFKEQ. Source material: naive T cells sorted from blood. This chain links TRBV4-2 with TRBJ1-5, with TRBD1 as a possible D gene (5 bases). The receptor was isolated from a man aged 50 to 59 in good health. The CDR3 nucleotides are TGTGCCAGCAGCAAAGGAGGGGTTCGAGGGCCCCAGCATTTT. This codes for CASSKGGVRGPQHF.